This T cell receptor (beta chain) stems from a study of T cell changes during pregnancy in multiple sclerosis. Assay: immunoSEQ multiplex PCR; the TCRdb copy retains only in-frame clones and omits some. The table records tens of thousands of clones, about nine tenths of them present only once. Here the sequenced sample was CD8+ T cells from peripheral blood mononuclear cells, taken in the first trimester of pregnancy. The TCR sequence derives from a female donor with multiple sclerosis, enrolled in a pregnancy study.

The DNA of the CDR3 is TGTGCCAGCAGTGAAGGACTAGCGGGAGTCTACGAGCAGTACTTC. As protein: CASSEGLAGVYEQYF. The chain links TRBV6-1 to TRBJ2-7; 12 nucleotides align to TRBD2. The CDR3 totals 15 residues. Germline CDR1 MNHNS, CDR2 SASEGT. V trimming: 1 base; J trimming: 3 bases; junction bases outside the gene matches: 1.